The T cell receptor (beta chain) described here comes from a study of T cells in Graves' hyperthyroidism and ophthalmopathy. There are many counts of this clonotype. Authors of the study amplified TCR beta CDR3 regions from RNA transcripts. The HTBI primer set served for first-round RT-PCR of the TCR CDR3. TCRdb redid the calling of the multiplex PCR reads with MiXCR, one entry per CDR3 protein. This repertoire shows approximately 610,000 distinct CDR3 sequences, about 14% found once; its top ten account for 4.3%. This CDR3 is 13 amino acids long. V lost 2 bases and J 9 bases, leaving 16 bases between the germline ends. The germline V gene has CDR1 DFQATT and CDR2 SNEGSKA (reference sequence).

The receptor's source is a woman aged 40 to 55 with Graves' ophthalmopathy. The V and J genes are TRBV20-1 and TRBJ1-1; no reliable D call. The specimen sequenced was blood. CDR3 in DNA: TGCAGTGCTAGAAATCCCTCAGCTAGAAAAGCTTTCTTT. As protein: CSARNPSARKAFF.